Below, 10 T cell receptor beta chains from the same sample are listed, as sequenced in a study of blood T cell repertoires in COVID-19. Here immunoSEQ multiplex PCR was the method, and the copy in TCRdb shows in-frame clones only, minus some. This table has a few hundred thousand clones, more than 70% appearing once. The specimen was PBMCs or T cells enriched from blood (not recorded which). These receptors came from a man between 40 and 49 years old in a cohort exposed to, infected with or recovered from COVID-19 (not recorded which).

The chain has TRBV7-2 and TRBJ1-6, with D possibly TRBD1 on 5 matching bases. V lost 5 bases and J 10 bases, leaving 15 bases between the germline ends. Germline values: CDR1 SGHTA, CDR2 FQGNSA. The CDR3 contains 14 residues. The CDR3 coding sequence is TGTGCCAGCAGCCCCCGACAGTCAGGGTCACCCCTCCACTTT. Translated, it gives CASSPRQSGSPLHF.

This clone was seen a single time. This rearrangement joins TRBV3-1 (or the pseudogene TRBV3-2) to TRBJ2-1; 11 bases agree with TRBD2. The CDR3 spans 15 residues. Germline V gene sequence: CDR1 LGHDT, CDR2 YNNKEL (reference sequence). The V gene end was trimmed by 1 base and the J gene end by 8 bases; junction bases not matched to a gene: 4. CDR3 DNA sequence: TGTGCCAGCAGCCAAGGGACTAGCGGGCGGGATGAGCAGTTCTTC. It encodes CASSQGTSGRDEQFF.

This chain links TRBV29-1 with TRBJ1-1, with 7 bases aligning to TRBD1. There are 15 residues in the CDR3. Unmatched junction bases numbered 15, after V lost 6 bases and J lost 5 bases. Germline V gene lookup returns CDR1 SQVTM and CDR2 ANQGSEA. The CDR3 loop reads CSVDHVRGQSTEAFF. CDR3 DNA: TGCAGCGTCGACCACGTAAGGGGACAGTCAACTGAAGCTTTCTTT.

The rearrangement joins TRBV23-1 to TRBJ2-7; a possible D gene is TRBD2 (6 bases). TRBV23-1 is labeled an ORF, and its function is uncertain. V lost 1 base to trimming and J lost 2 bases, with 9 bases between them. The CDR3 runs 14 residues. CDR3 residues: CASSQWEAPYEQYF. CDR3 DNA sequence: TGCGCCAGCAGTCAATGGGAGGCCCCCTACGAGCAGTACTTC.

This clone has a handful of counts. The gene calls are TRBV30 and TRBJ1-1, with D unclear. CDR1 is GTSNPN, CDR2 SVGIG, per germline (reference sequence). This CDR3 has 12 amino acids. Trimming left V 3 bases short and J 3 bases short, with 8 bases between. The CDR3 reads CAWSGPYTEAFF. The DNA of the CDR3 is TGTGCCTGGAGCGGTCCATACACTGAAGCTTTCTTT.

This chain uses TRBV9 with TRBJ2-1, with 9 bases matching TRBD2. Germline values: CDR1 SGDLS, CDR2 YYNGEE. Losses at the gene ends were 0 bases for V and 4 bases for J; bases not matched to a gene: 11. CDR3 length: 18 amino acids. CDR3 DNA: TGTGCCAGCAGCGTAGGTCTCGCTAGCGGGATTCTTTACAATGAGCAGTTCTTC. It specifies CASSVGLASGILYNEQFF.

The chain recombines TRBV5-1 with TRBJ2-2, with unresolved D. Trimming stripped 0 bases from V and 6 bases from J, with 15 bases between. The CDR3 consists of 16 residues. The germline V gene has CDR1 SGHRS and CDR2 YFSETQ. The CDR3 here is CASSLGLINVAGELFF. DNA of the CDR3: TGCGCCAGCAGCTTGGGTCTAATCAACGTTGCCGGGGAGCTGTTTTTT.

The chain has TRBV11-2 and TRBJ2-2, with D possibly matching TRBD1 (6 bases). From germline, CDR1 is SGHAT and CDR2 FQNNGV. Trimming cost V 4 bases and J 0 bases, with 12 bases left between them. The CDR3 length is 16 residues. The CDR3 DNA reads TGTGCCAGCAGCTCCCCGGGACATCCGAACACCGGGGAGCTGTTTTTT. This codes for CASSSPGHPNTGELFF.

The V and J genes are TRBV13 and TRBJ1-4; D unresolved. There are 19 residues in the CDR3. The germline gives CDR1 PRHDT, CDR2 FYEKMQ (reference sequence). V was cut by 1 base and J by 2 bases, with 20 bases left in between. DNA for the CDR3: TGTGCCAGCAGCTTAGCGGGTTCGGCCGGAGGGCATACTAATGAAAAACTGTTTTTT. This translates into CASSLAGSAGGHTNEKLFF.

This rearrangement joins TRBV7-3 to TRBJ1-1; 9 bases are shared with TRBD1. The length of the CDR3 is 16 residues. Germline assignment: CDR1 SGHTA and CDR2 FQGTGA. Losses at the gene ends were 1 base for V and 5 bases for J; bases not matched to a gene: 8. This CDR3 reads CASSLRAQGARTEAFF. CDR3 bases: TGTGCCAGCAGCTTAAGGGCACAGGGGGCTAGGACTGAAGCTTTCTTT.